This T cell receptor beta chain was retrieved from a study of OX40 agonist ivuxolimab in advanced cancers. Study-level background: An anti-OX40 (CD134) antibody with agonistic activity, ivuxolimab, was administered to patients. One hepatocellular carcinoma and a couple of cutaneous melanoma patients partially responded. Study-level points and caveats: Antigen specificity remained undetermined for the expanded peripheral T cells. The mean number of expanded clones was higher in CD8+ T cells than in CD4+.

The CDR3 spans 16 residues. CDR1 is SGHDN, CDR2 FVKESK, per germline. The V and J ends lost 1 base and 7 bases, in that order; junction bases with no gene match: 5. TCRdb's table, derived via immunoSEQ multiplex PCR, lists solely in-frame clones and lacks some. The repertoire includes some 39,000 clones, about 88% of them detected once, and approximately 15% sits in the top ten. With respect to this clone: Its antigen is not identified.

The specimen comprised CD4+ or CD8+ T cells sorted from blood, sampled in a trial of the OX40 agonist ivuxolimab. This chain joins TRBV14 and TRBJ2-1, with 12 nucleotides matching TRBD2. This sequence originates from an adult with an advanced solid tumor such as melanoma, head and neck, liver or kidney cancer. This CDR3 is CASSQGLAGGQNEQFF. The CDR3 DNA sequence: TGTGCCAGCAGCCAAGGGCTAGCGGGAGGGCAGAATGAGCAGTTCTTC.